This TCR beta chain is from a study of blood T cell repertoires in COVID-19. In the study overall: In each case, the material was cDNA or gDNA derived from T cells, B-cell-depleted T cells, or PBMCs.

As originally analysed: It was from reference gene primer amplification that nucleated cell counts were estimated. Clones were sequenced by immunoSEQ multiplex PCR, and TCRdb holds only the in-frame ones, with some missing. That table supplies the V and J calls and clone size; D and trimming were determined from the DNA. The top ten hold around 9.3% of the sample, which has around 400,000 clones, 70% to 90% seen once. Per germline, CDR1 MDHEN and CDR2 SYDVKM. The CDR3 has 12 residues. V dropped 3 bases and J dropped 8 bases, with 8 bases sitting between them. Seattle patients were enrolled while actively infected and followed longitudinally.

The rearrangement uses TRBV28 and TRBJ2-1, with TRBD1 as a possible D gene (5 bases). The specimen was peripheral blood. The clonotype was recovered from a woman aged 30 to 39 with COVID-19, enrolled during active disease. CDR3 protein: CASSFRAHEQFF. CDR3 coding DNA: TGTGCCAGCAGTTTCAGGGCCCATGAGCAGTTCTTC.